Shown below are 30 T cell receptor beta chains from a single sample sequenced in a study of blood T cell repertoires in COVID-19. TCRdb keeps only in-frame clones here, not all; method: immunoSEQ multiplex PCR. The sample includes some 350,000 clones, around 83% seen only once; the top ten take about 2.7%. The material sequenced was peripheral blood. Source of these receptors: a man younger than 40 with active or convalescent COVID-19.

V and J are TRBV6-2 or TRBV6-3 and TRBJ2-7; 10 bases line up with TRBD1. V gave up 2 bases and J gave up 3 bases; unmatched junction bases: 7. CDR3 size: 16 residues. Germline V gene sequence: CDR1 MNHEY, CDR2 SVGEGT. CDR3: CASSYDRGRNHYEQYF. As DNA, the CDR3 is TGTGCCAGCAGTTACGACAGGGGGCGGAACCACTACGAGCAGTACTTC.

This clone was counted many times. V usage is TRBV6-5 and J usage is TRBJ1-1; 9 positions match TRBD1. Unmatched junction bases numbered 8, after V lost 5 bases and J lost 4 bases. CDR3 length: 15 amino acids. Germline CDR1 reads MNHEY; CDR2 reads SVGAGI. The CDR3 protein is CASSNTGGDGTEAFF. In DNA, the CDR3 is TGTGCCAGCAGTAATACAGGGGGCGATGGCACTGAAGCTTTCTTT.

CDR3 nucleotides: TGCGCCAGCAGCCCGGAGGGACTAGCGATCGAGCAGTACTTC. The encoded protein is CASSPEGLAIEQYF. The genes are TRBV4-1 and TRBJ2-7, with 10 positions matching TRBD2. V trimming: 4 bases; J trimming: 6 bases; junction bases outside the gene matches: 6. The CDR3 spans 14 residues. CDR1 MGHRA and CDR2 YSYEKL come from the germline V gene.

V and J are TRBV9 and TRBJ2-4, with D possibly TRBD2 on 6 matching bases. The CDR3 is 16 residues long. Trimming left V 0 bases short and J 0 bases short, with 10 bases between. Per germline, CDR1 SGDLS and CDR2 YYNGEE. CDR3 region: CASSVVEGSAKNIQYF. The CDR3 bases are TGTGCCAGCAGCGTAGTGGAGGGGTCAGCCAAAAACATTCAGTACTTC.

V is TRBV11-2 and J is TRBJ1-3, with 9 bases lining up with TRBD1. The length of the CDR3 is 17 residues. V shed 4 bases and J 0 bases; nucleotides not matched to a gene: 7. CDR1 is SGHAT, CDR2 FQNNGV, per germline. CDR3: CASSSTTGGSSGNTIYF. The DNA for the CDR3 is TGTGCCAGCAGCTCTACCACAGGGGGCAGCTCTGGAAACACCATATATTTT.

This clone was recorded only once. V and J are TRBV4-3 and TRBJ2-1; no definite D call. This CDR3 contains 11 residues. In germline, CDR1 is LGHNA, CDR2 YSLEER. With 5 bases removed from V and 7 bases from J, the gap between germline ends came to 6 bases. In nucleotides, the CDR3 is TGCGCCAGCAGCAACTTTAATGAGCAGTTCTTC. Its translation: CASSNFNEQFF.

The chain couples TRBV30 to TRBJ1-4, with 7 bases identical to TRBD1. CDR1 is GTSNPN and CDR2 is SVGIG in the germline V gene (reference sequence). The CDR3 is 14 residues long. With V trimmed by 4 bases and J by 6 bases, 8 bases remained unmatched. The CDR3 loop is CAWIGTGTDEKLFF. CDR3 nucleotides: TGTGCCTGGATTGGGACCGGGACAGATGAAAAACTGTTTTTT.

This sequence joins TRBV28 and TRBJ2-1; 8 bases agree with TRBD2. The J segment lost 0 bases and the V segment lost 3 bases, leaving 4 bases of the junction unmatched. This CDR3 has 16 amino acids. The germline V gene has CDR1 MDHEN and CDR2 SYDVKM. CDR3 amino acids: CASSFGGRSSYNEQFF. In DNA form, the CDR3 reads TGTGCCAGCAGTTTTGGCGGGAGGAGCTCCTACAATGAGCAGTTCTTC.

This clone was counted only a few times. The chain joins TRBV7-8 to TRBJ2-1; 7 bases are a match to TRBD2. V shed 0 bases, J shed 9 bases, and the junction held 5 bases outside the gene matches. This CDR3 is built from 14 residues. Germline CDR1 is SGHVS and CDR2 is FQNEAQ. CDR3 in DNA: TGTGCCAGCAGCTTAGCTGGGTGGGGGGGTGAGCAGTTCTTC. Translation gives CASSLAGWGGEQFF. The full variable domain, its missing parts supplied by reference TRBV7-8 and TRBJ2-1, is GAGVSQSPRYKVAKRGQDVALRCDPISGHVSLFWYQQALGQGPEFLTYFQNEAQLDKSGLPSDRFFAERPEGSVSTLKIQRTQQEDSAVYLCASSLAGWGGEQFFGPGTRLTVL.

The gene calls are TRBV5-1 and TRBJ2-1; 11 bases agree with TRBD2. V was clipped by 4 bases and J by 8 bases; unmatched bases: 8. This CDR3 comprises 15 residues. Germline V gene sequence: CDR1 SGHRS, CDR2 YFSETQ. CDR3 nucleotides: TGCGCCAGCAGCCTCGTGCCGGGACTAGCGGATGAGCAGTTCTTC. Amino acids: CASSLVPGLADEQFF.

The CDR3 loop is CASSEYANTGELFF. The DNA of the CDR3 is TGTGCCAGCAGTGAATACGCGAACACCGGGGAGCTGTTTTTT. The chain employs TRBV25-1 and TRBJ2-2; no reliable D call. Germline-derived CDR1 and CDR2 are MGHDK and SYGVNS. This CDR3 has 14 residues. Trimming stripped 0 bases from V and 0 bases from J, with 2 bases between. Together with reference TRBV25-1 and TRBJ2-2, the CDR3 gives the full variable domain: EADIYQTPRYLVIGTGKKITLECSQTMGHDKMYWYQQDPGMELHLIHYSYGVNSTEKGDLSSESTVSRIRTEHFPLTLESARPSHTSQYLCASSEYANTGELFFGEGSRLTVL.

The CDR3 sequence is CASSEAPRDLSSGNTIYF. DNA of the CDR3: TGTGCCAGCAGTGAAGCGCCCCGGGACTTAAGCTCTGGAAACACCATATATTTT. The V and J genes are TRBV2 and TRBJ1-3; D possibly corresponds to TRBD1 (5 bases). This CDR3 region has 18 residues. Germline assignment: CDR1 SNHLY and CDR2 FYNNEI. The germline V and J ends were trimmed by 0 bases and 0 bases, with 15 bases remaining between them.

This clone is a singleton in its sample. The rearrangement joins TRBV24-1 to TRBJ2-7, with D perhaps TRBD1 (6 bases). V shed 3 bases and J shed 1 base, with 12 bases lying between them. The length of the CDR3 is 15 residues. The germline V gene has CDR1 KGHDR and CDR2 SFDVKD. CDR3 coding DNA: TGTGCCACCAGTGATACAAAACAGGGATCCTACGAGCAGTACTTC. This sequence encodes CATSDTKQGSYEQYF.

This clone turned up a few times. The J gene is TRBJ1-4, the V gene TRBV28, with a tentative D call TRBD1 (5 bases). The CDR3 consists of 13 residues. V dropped 8 bases and J dropped 3 bases, with 10 bases sitting between them. Germline V gene sequence: CDR1 MDHEN, CDR2 SYDVKM. CDR3 sequence reads: CASGKGPNEKLFF. The DNA of the CDR3 is TGTGCCAGCGGTAAGGGGCCTAATGAAAAACTGTTTTTT.

The CDR3 region has the DNA TGTGCCAGCAACAGACAGGGGGAGAACACTGAAGCTTTCTTT. It yields the protein CASNRQGENTEAFF. The chain is built from TRBV6-6 and TRBJ1-1, with 9 bases that match TRBD1. Germline trimming cut 7 bases from V and 1 base from J; bases unmatched to any gene: 4. Germline CDR1 reads MNHNY; CDR2 reads SVGAGI (reference sequence). This CDR3 spans 14 amino acids.

The CDR3 DNA is TGCGCCAGCAGCCATCGGACAGGGGGGAATCAGCCCCAGCATTTT. Residues: CASSHRTGGNQPQHF. The V gene is TRBV4-1, the J gene TRBJ1-5; 10 bases line up with TRBD1. This CDR3 has 15 amino acids. Per the germline V gene, CDR1 is MGHRA and CDR2 is YSYEKL. V shed 3 bases, J shed 4 bases, and the junction held 3 bases outside the gene matches.

J is TRBJ1-2 and V is TRBV28; 7 bases are shared with TRBD1. Trimming took 2 bases from V and 7 from J; bases not matched to a gene: 7. The CDR3 runs to 14 residues. Germline-derived CDR1 and CDR2 are MDHEN and SYDVKM. For the CDR3, the DNA is TGTGCCAGCAGTTTAACAGGGGTAAGAGGTGGCTACACCTTC. It translates to CASSLTGVRGGYTF.

The gene calls are TRBV29-1 and TRBJ2-5; 8 nucleotides line up with TRBD1. CDR3 size: 14 residues. Germline CDR1 is SQVTM and CDR2 is ANQGSEA. Unmatched junction bases numbered 8, after V lost 1 base and J lost 7 bases. CDR3 region: CSVEVDRASGTQYF. DNA for the CDR3: TGCAGCGTTGAAGTGGACAGGGCTTCCGGGACCCAGTACTTC.

The J gene is TRBJ1-1, the V gene TRBV27; TRBD1 might be the D (6 bases). V gave up 5 bases and J gave up 4 bases, with 14 bases separating them. Germline V gives CDR1 MNHEY, CDR2 SMNVEV (reference sequence). The CDR3 is 14 residues long. The CDR3 nucleotides are TGTGCCAGCAGTACACAGGGCGGCGGCACTGAAGCTTTCTTT. Translation gives CASSTQGGGTEAFF.

The chain carries TRBV19 and TRBJ1-5, with 7 bases aligning to TRBD1. The V and J ends lost 4 bases and 1 base, in that order; junction bases with no gene match: 4. CDR3 size: 15 residues. CDR1 is LNHDA, CDR2 SQIVND, per germline (reference sequence). The CDR3 sequence: CASSRQGVSNQPQHF. The CDR3 DNA reads TGTGCCAGTAGTAGACAGGGAGTGAGCAATCAGCCCCAGCATTTT.

This rearrangement joins TRBV5-1 to TRBJ2-7; D is possibly TRBD1 (5 bases). Deletions cut 0 bases from V and 5 bases from J, with 18 bases between. Germline V gene data show CDR1 as SGHRS and CDR2 as YFSETQ. The CDR3 totals 16 residues. The CDR3 nucleotides are TGCGCCAGCAGCTTGGAAAGGGGCCTTAGCCTCCACGAGCAGTACTTC. Protein product: CASSLERGLSLHEQYF.

The V call is TRBV6-5, the J call TRBJ2-3; D may be TRBD1 (6 bases). Trimming took 0 bases from V and 6 from J, leaving 16 bases between them. The germline V gene has CDR1 MNHEY and CDR2 SVGAGI. CDR3 length equals 16 residues. In nucleotides, the CDR3 is TGTGCCAGCAGTTACTCGGGGGCTACGAGGGGGGATACGCAGTATTTT. Translating it yields CASSYSGATRGDTQYF.

The V call is TRBV13, the J call TRBJ2-1; TRBD2 agrees at 11 bases. With V trimmed by 4 bases and J by 6 bases, 8 bases remained unmatched. Germline V gene data show CDR1 as PRHDT and CDR2 as FYEKMQ (reference sequence). The CDR3 sequence is 16 residues long. The CDR3 region has the DNA TGTGCCAGCAGCTCACAACTAGCGGGAGCCGTCAATGAGCAGTTCTTC. It translates to CASSSQLAGAVNEQFF.

The gene calls are TRBV7-2 and TRBJ1-6; D not resolved. The CDR3 length is 15 residues. V lost 0 bases and J 6 bases, leaving 9 bases between the germline ends. Looked up from germline, CDR1 is SGHTA and CDR2 is FQGNSA. The CDR3, as DNA: TGTGCCAGCAGCTTAGCGCGGCCGATTAATTCACCCCTCCACTTT. This encodes CASSLARPINSPLHF.

The chain has TRBV4-1 and TRBJ2-1; 12 positions match TRBD2. V dropped 5 bases and J dropped 9; count of bases not matched to a gene: 23. Germline V gene data show CDR1 as MGHRA and CDR2 as YSYEKL. This CDR3 comprises 20 residues. The CDR3 reads CASSSARRSLAGGGYREQFF. Here the CDR3 DNA reads TGCGCCAGCAGCTCAGCGCGACGGTCACTAGCGGGAGGAGGATATCGTGAGCAGTTCTTC.

In this sample, this clone turned up once. This chain links TRBV14 with TRBJ1-1; 9 bases agree with TRBD1. The CDR3 is 17 amino acids. J lost 1 base, V lost 4 bases, and 10 bases had no gene match. Germline V gene sequence: CDR1 SGHDN, CDR2 FVKESK. The CDR3 loop is CASSRIQGALTNTEAFF. The CDR3 DNA is TGTGCCAGCAGCCGCATACAGGGGGCTCTCACGAACACTGAAGCTTTCTTT.

V usage is TRBV4-1 and J usage is TRBJ2-5, with D perhaps matching TRBD2 (7 bases). The germline V gene encodes CDR1 MGHRA and CDR2 YSYEKL. V was trimmed by 2 bases and J by 0 bases, leaving 13 bases between them. The CDR3 runs to 16 residues. This CDR3 reads CASSQKGGGNQETQYF. The CDR3, as DNA: TGCGCCAGCAGCCAAAAAGGGGGGGGAAACCAAGAGACCCAGTACTTC.

The V call is TRBV5-4, the J call TRBJ1-2; the match to TRBD1 covers 7 bases. CDR3 length equals 14 residues. Trimming at V came to 4 bases and at J to 9 bases, leaving 12 bases not matched to a gene. Germline CDR1 SGHNT, CDR2 YYREEE (reference sequence). The CDR3 here is CASSPGIRDRRYTF. For the CDR3, the DNA is TGTGCCAGCAGCCCGGGGATACGGGACAGACGCTACACCTTC. Filled out from reference TRBV5-4 and TRBJ1-2, the complete variable domain reads ETGVTQSPTHLIKTRGQQVTLRCSSQSGHNTVSWYQQALGQGPQFIFQYYREEENGRGNFPPRFSGLQFPNYSSELNVNALELDDSALYLCASSPGIRDRRYTFGSGTRLTVV.

The chain employs TRBV5-1 and TRBJ1-4; D remains ambiguous. V was trimmed by 2 bases and J by 2 bases, leaving 7 bases between them. The CDR3 has 14 amino acids. CDR1 is SGHRS and CDR2 is YFSETQ in the germline V gene. As DNA, the CDR3 is TGCGCCAGCAGCTTATCCTCGACTAATGAAAAACTGTTTTTT. Protein product: CASSLSSTNEKLFF.

The chain employs TRBV5-4 and TRBJ1-2; unclear D gene. In germline, CDR1 is SGHNT, CDR2 YYREEE (reference sequence). This CDR3 contains 15 residues. V was cut by 0 bases and J by 3 bases, with 12 bases left in between. CDR3 region: CASSLERQPHYGYTF. Written as DNA, the CDR3 is TGTGCCAGCAGCTTGGAGCGGCAGCCCCACTATGGCTACACCTTC.